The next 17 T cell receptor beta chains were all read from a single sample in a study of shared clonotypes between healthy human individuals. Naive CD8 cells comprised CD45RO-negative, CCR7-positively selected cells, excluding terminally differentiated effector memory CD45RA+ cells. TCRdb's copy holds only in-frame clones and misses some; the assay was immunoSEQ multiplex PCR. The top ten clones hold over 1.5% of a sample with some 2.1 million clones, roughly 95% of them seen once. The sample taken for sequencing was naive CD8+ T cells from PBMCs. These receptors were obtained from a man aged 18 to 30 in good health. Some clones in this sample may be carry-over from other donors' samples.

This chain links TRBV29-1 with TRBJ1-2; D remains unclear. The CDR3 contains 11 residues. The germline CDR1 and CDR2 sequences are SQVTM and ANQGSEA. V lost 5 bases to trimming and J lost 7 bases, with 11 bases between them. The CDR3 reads CSVPSLGGYTF. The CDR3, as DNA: TGCAGCGTTCCCTCACTTGGTGGCTACACCTTC.

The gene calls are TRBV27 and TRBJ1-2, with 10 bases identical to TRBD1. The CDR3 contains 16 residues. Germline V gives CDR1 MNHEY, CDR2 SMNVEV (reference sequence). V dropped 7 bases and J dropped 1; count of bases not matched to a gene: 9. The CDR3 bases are TGTGCCAGCACATCGACAGGGGGCGATTTTAACTATGGCTACACCTTC. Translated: CASTSTGGDFNYGYTF.

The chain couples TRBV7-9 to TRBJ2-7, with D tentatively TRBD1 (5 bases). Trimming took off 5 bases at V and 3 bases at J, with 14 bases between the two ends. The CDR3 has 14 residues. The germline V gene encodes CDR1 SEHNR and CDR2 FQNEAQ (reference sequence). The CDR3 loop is CASSQRTPNYEQYF. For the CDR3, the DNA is TGTGCCAGCAGCCAACGGACACCTAACTACGAGCAGTACTTC.

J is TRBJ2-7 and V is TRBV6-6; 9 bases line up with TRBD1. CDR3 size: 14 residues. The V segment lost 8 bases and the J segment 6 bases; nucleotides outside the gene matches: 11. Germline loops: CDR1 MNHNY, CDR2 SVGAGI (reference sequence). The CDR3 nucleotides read TGTGCCAGCGGGGAGGACAGGGGCCTCGTCGAGCAGTACTTC. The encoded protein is CASGEDRGLVEQYF.

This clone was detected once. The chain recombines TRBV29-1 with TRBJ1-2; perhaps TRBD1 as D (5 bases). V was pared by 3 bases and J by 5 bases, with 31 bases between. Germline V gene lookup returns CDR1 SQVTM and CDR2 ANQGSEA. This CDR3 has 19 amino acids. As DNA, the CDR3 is TGCAGCGTTGAGTTGGGGGTGTACCTCCGGGACGGCAATTCTTATGGCTACACCTTC. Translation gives CSVELGVYLRDGNSYGYTF.

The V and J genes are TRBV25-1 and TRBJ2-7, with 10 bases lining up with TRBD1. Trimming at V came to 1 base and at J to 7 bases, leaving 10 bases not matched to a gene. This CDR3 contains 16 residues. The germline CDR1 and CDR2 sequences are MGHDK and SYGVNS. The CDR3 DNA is TGTGCCAGCAGTGAATCTCGGGACAGGGGTAAGTGGGAGCAGTACTTC. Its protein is CASSESRDRGKWEQYF.

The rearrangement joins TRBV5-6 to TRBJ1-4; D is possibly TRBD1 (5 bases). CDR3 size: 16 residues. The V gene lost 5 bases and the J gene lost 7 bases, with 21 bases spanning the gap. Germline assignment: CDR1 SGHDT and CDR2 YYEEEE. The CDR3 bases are TGTGCCAGCAGGGTTTTCGGGGCTCAAACGGGTGAAAAACTGTTTTTT. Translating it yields CASRVFGAQTGEKLFF.

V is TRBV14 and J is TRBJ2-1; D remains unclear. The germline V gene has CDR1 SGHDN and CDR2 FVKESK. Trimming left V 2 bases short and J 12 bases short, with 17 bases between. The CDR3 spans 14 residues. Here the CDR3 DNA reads TGTGCCAGCAGCCAAAGGGTAGAGCGCGCCGGGCAGTTCTTC. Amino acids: CASSQRVERAGQFF.

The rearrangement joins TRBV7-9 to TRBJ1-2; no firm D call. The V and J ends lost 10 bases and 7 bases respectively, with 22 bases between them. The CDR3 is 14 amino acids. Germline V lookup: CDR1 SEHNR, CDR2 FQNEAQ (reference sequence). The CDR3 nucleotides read TGTGCCATCAGACCCCCGGGCACCCAGACTGGCTACACCTTC. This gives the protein CAIRPPGTQTGYTF.

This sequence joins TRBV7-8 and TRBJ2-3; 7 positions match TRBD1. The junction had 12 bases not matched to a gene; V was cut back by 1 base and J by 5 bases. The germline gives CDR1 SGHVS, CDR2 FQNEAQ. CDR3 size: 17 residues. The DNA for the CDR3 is TGTGCCAGCAGCTTAGTAGTTGGCAGGGGGTCCGGAGATACGCAGTATTTT. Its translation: CASSLVVGRGSGDTQYF. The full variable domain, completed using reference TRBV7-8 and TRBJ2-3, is GAGVSQSPRYKVAKRGQDVALRCDPISGHVSLFWYQQALGQGPEFLTYFQNEAQLDKSGLPSDRFFAERPEGSVSTLKIQRTQQEDSAVYLCASSLVVGRGSGDTQYFGPGTRLTVL.

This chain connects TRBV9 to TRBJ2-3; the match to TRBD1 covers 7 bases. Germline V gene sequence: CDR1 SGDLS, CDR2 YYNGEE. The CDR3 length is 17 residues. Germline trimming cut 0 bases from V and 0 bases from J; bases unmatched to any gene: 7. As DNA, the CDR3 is TGTGCCAGCAGCGTAGGCGGAACAGGGGCTAGCACAGATACGCAGTATTTT. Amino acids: CASSVGGTGASTDTQYF.

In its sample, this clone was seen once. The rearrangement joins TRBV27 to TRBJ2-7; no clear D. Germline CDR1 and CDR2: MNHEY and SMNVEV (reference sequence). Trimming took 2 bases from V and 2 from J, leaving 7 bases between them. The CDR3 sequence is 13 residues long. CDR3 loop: CASSLRFAYEQYF. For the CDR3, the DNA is TGTGCCAGCAGTTTAAGGTTCGCCTACGAGCAGTACTTC.

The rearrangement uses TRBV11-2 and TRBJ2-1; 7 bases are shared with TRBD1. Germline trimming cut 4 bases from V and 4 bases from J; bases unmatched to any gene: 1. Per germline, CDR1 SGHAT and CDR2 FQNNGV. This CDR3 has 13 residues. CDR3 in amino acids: CASSSGQYNEQFF. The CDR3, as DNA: TGTGCCAGCAGCTCGGGACAGTACAATGAGCAGTTCTTC.

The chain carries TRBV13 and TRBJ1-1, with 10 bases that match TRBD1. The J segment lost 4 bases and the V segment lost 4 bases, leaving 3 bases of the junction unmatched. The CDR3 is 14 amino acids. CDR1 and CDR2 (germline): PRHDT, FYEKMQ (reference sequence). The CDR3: CASSYGQGGTEAFF. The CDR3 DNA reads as TGTGCCAGCAGCTACGGACAGGGGGGCACTGAAGCTTTCTTT.

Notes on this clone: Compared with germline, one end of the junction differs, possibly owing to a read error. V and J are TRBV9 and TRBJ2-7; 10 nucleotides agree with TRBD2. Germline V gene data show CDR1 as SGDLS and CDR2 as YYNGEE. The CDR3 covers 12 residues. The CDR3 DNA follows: TGTGCCAGCAGCGATGGGACTAGCGACTATACCTTC. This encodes CASSDGTSDYTF.

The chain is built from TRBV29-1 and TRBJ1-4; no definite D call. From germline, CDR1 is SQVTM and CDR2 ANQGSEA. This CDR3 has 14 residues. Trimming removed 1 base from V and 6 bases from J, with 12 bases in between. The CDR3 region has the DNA TGCAGCGTTGAAGTGCCGGCAGATCATGAAAAACTGTTTTTT. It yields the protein CSVEVPADHEKLFF.

This chain's CDR3 is CASSLSTTGGGEQFF. The CDR3 DNA is TGTGCCAGCAGTTTATCGACGACAGGGGGAGGAGAGCAGTTCTTC. V usage is TRBV27 and J usage is TRBJ2-1; 9 bases are a match to TRBD1. Germline V gene lookup returns CDR1 MNHEY and CDR2 SMNVEV (reference sequence). The V and J ends lost 0 bases and 10 bases, in that order; junction bases with no gene match: 7. This CDR3 is 15 amino acids long.